These T cell receptor beta chains were read from a single sample in a study of blood T cell repertoires in COVID-19. The protocol was immunoSEQ multiplex PCR, while the TCRdb copy is restricted to in-frame clones and leaves out a portion. This sample yields around 220,000 clones, of which about 91% are seen a single time; approximately 15% belongs to the top ten. Sequencing was done on a sample of PBMCs or T cells enriched from blood (not recorded which). These receptors were obtained from a woman in her forties or fifties with acute COVID-19. Both conserved end residues are part of each CDR3. A D gene is named only where the DNA matches it firmly. Clone size is not always given. Where it is, it says once, few, many or a class for expanded clones.

v_call: TRBV3-1/TRBV3-2; d_call: NA; clone_size: NA; j_call: TRBJ1-5; cdr3_aa: CASSQDTGRYRPQHF; cdr3_nt: TGTGCCAGCAGCCAAGATACAGGCCGATACCGCCCCCAGCATTTT
v_call: TRBV20-1; d_call: NA; clone_size: NA; j_call: TRBJ2-1; cdr3_aa: CSASGERMRSYNEQFF; cdr3_nt: TGCAGTGCTAGTGGGGAGCGAATGCGCTCCTACAATGAGCAGTTCTTC
v_call: TRBV2; d_call: NA; clone_size: NA; j_call: TRBJ1-5; cdr3_aa: CASSENRSFGPQHF; cdr3_nt: TGTGCCAGCAGTGAAAATCGGTCCTTCGGGCCCCAGCATTTT
v_call: TRBV7-9; d_call: NA; clone_size: NA; j_call: TRBJ1-4; cdr3_aa: CASSLGQGGEKLFF; cdr3_nt: TGTGCCAGCAGCTTAGGTCAGGGAGGTGAAAAACTGTTTTTT
v_call: TRBV6-2/TRBV6-3; d_call: TRBD1; clone_size: NA; j_call: TRBJ2-7; cdr3_aa: CASSYSTSGQGLYEQYF; cdr3_nt: TGTGCCAGCAGTTACTCGACTTCGGGACAGGGGCTCTACGAGCAGTACTTC
v_call: TRBV10-3; d_call: NA; clone_size: NA; j_call: TRBJ2-2; cdr3_aa: CAISAAALNTGELFF; cdr3_nt: TGTGCCATCAGCGCCGCAGCGCTGAACACCGGGGAGCTGTTTTTT
v_call: TRBV29-1; d_call: TRBD2; clone_size: NA; j_call: TRBJ2-7; cdr3_aa: CSVATSGRGTYEQYF; cdr3_nt: TGCAGCGTTGCCACTAGCGGGAGGGGCACCTACGAGCAGTACTTC
v_call: TRBV18; d_call: NA; clone_size: NA; j_call: TRBJ1-4; cdr3_aa: CASSPDPGYEKLFF; cdr3_nt: TGTGCCAGCTCACCCGATCCAGGGTACGAAAAACTGTTTTTT
v_call: TRBV27; d_call: NA; clone_size: NA; j_call: TRBJ1-5; cdr3_aa: CASSLAGVQPQHF; cdr3_nt: TGTGCCAGCAGTTTGGCAGGGGTTCAGCCCCAGCATTTT
v_call: TRBV9; d_call: TRBD2; clone_size: NA; j_call: TRBJ2-1; cdr3_aa: CASSVGSAAGEWGLLYNEQFF; cdr3_nt: TGTGCCAGCAGCGTAGGGTCGGCGGCGGGAGAGTGGGGACTCCTGTACAATGAGCAGTTCTTC
v_call: TRBV27; d_call: NA; clone_size: NA; j_call: TRBJ1-5; cdr3_aa: CASSRTEGLQPQHF; cdr3_nt: TGTGCCAGCAGCCGGACAGAGGGGCTTCAGCCCCAGCATTTT
v_call: TRBV7-3; d_call: NA; clone_size: few; j_call: TRBJ1-6; cdr3_aa: CASSTGPGRNSPLHF; cdr3_nt: TGTGCCAGCAGCACAGGGCCAGGGCGTAATTCACCCCTCCACTTT
v_call: TRBV27; d_call: TRBD1; clone_size: once; j_call: TRBJ2-7; cdr3_aa: CASSHGTGAYEQYF; cdr3_nt: TGTGCCAGCAGCCACGGGACAGGGGCCTACGAGCAGTACTTC
v_call: TRBV9; d_call: NA; clone_size: NA; j_call: TRBJ2-2; cdr3_aa: CASSDRQLTNTGELFF; cdr3_nt: TGTGCCAGCAGCGACCGACAGCTAACGAACACCGGGGAGCTGTTTTTT
v_call: TRBV27; d_call: NA; clone_size: NA; j_call: TRBJ1-4; cdr3_aa: CASSLSGVLTNEKLFF; cdr3_nt: TGTGCCAGCAGTTTATCCGGGGTTTTAACTAATGAAAAACTGTTTTTT
v_call: TRBV7-8; d_call: TRBD1; clone_size: many; j_call: TRBJ2-2; cdr3_aa: CASSSSGGSTGELFF; cdr3_nt: TGTGCCAGCAGCTCCTCAGGGGGTAGTACCGGGGAGCTGTTTTTT
v_call: TRBV18; d_call: NA; clone_size: once; j_call: TRBJ2-3; cdr3_aa: CASSGLTGTDTQYF; cdr3_nt: TGTGCCAGCTCGGGCCTTACCGGCACAGATACGCAGTATTTT
v_call: TRBV9; d_call: TRBD1; clone_size: NA; j_call: TRBJ1-2; cdr3_aa: CASSVRTGVDYGYTF; cdr3_nt: TGTGCCAGCAGCGTCCGGACAGGGGTGGACTATGGCTACACCTTC
v_call: TRBV19; d_call: TRBD1; clone_size: NA; j_call: TRBJ1-5; cdr3_aa: CASSGTGGFSNQPQHF; cdr3_nt: TGTGCCAGTAGTGGGACAGGGGGCTTCAGCAATCAGCCCCAGCATTTT
v_call: TRBV24-1; d_call: NA; clone_size: NA; j_call: TRBJ2-1; cdr3_aa: CATSRRDTSYNEQFF; cdr3_nt: TGTGCCACCAGTCGCCGGGACACCTCCTACAATGAGCAGTTCTTC
v_call: TRBV12-3/TRBV12-4; d_call: NA; clone_size: NA; j_call: TRBJ2-7; cdr3_aa: CASRRSSEQYF; cdr3_nt: TGTGCCAGCAGGCGGAGCAGCGAGCAGTACTTC
v_call: TRBV5-1; d_call: NA; clone_size: NA; j_call: TRBJ1-1; cdr3_aa: CASSRLGRNTEAFF; cdr3_nt: TGCGCCAGCAGCAGGTTGGGGAGGAACACTGAAGCTTTCTTT
v_call: TRBV9; d_call: NA; clone_size: NA; j_call: TRBJ2-1; cdr3_aa: CASSGRDSISNEQFF; cdr3_nt: TGTGCCAGCAGCGGCCGGGACTCGATAAGCAATGAGCAGTTCTTC
v_call: TRBV24-1; d_call: TRBD1; clone_size: NA; j_call: TRBJ2-7; cdr3_aa: CATSDGTGGASYEQYF; cdr3_nt: TGTGCCACCAGTGACGGGACAGGTGGTGCCTCCTACGAGCAGTACTTC
v_call: TRBV27; d_call: NA; clone_size: NA; j_call: TRBJ1-5; cdr3_aa: CASSFLPGGNQPQHF; cdr3_nt: TGTGCCAGCAGTTTTCTCCCCGGGGGCAATCAGCCCCAGCATTTT
v_call: TRBV11-2; d_call: NA; clone_size: NA; j_call: TRBJ1-1; cdr3_aa: CASSPQLFTNTEAFF; cdr3_nt: TGTGCCAGCAGCCCCCAACTTTTTACGAACACTGAAGCTTTCTTT
v_call: TRBV27; d_call: TRBD2; clone_size: NA; j_call: TRBJ2-1; cdr3_aa: CASSTGTSGRAEQFF; cdr3_nt: TGTGCCAGCAGTACGGGGACTAGCGGGAGGGCCGAGCAGTTCTTC
v_call: TRBV5-1; d_call: NA; clone_size: NA; j_call: TRBJ1-4; cdr3_aa: CASSLLGDNEKLFF; cdr3_nt: TGCGCCAGCAGCTTGCTAGGGGATAATGAAAAACTGTTTTTT
v_call: TRBV5-6; d_call: TRBD1; clone_size: NA; j_call: TRBJ1-6; cdr3_aa: CASSPRGLDNSPLHF; cdr3_nt: TGTGCCAGCAGTCCCAGGGGGCTTGATAATTCACCCCTCCACTTT
v_call: TRBV6-4; d_call: TRBD1; clone_size: NA; j_call: TRBJ1-4; cdr3_aa: CASRQGSDPTNEKLFF; cdr3_nt: TGTGCCAGTAGACAGGGGTCGGATCCGACTAATGAAAAACTGTTTTTT
v_call: TRBV6-5; d_call: TRBD1; clone_size: NA; j_call: TRBJ1-3; cdr3_aa: CASSLRDSSGNTIYF; cdr3_nt: TGTGCCAGCAGCCTCCGGGACAGCTCTGGAAACACCATATATTTT
v_call: TRBV28; d_call: NA; clone_size: NA; j_call: TRBJ2-1; cdr3_aa: CASRRWDNEQFF; cdr3_nt: TGTGCCAGCAGGCGGTGGGACAATGAGCAGTTCTTC
v_call: TRBV5-1; d_call: TRBD2; clone_size: NA; j_call: TRBJ2-5; cdr3_aa: CASSLASGRQTQYF; cdr3_nt: TGCGCCAGCAGCTTGGCCAGCGGGAGACAGACCCAGTACTTC
v_call: TRBV18; d_call: TRBD2; clone_size: NA; j_call: TRBJ2-5; cdr3_aa: CASSPAGGWQETQYF; cdr3_nt: TGTGCCAGCTCACCGGCGGGAGGATGGCAAGAGACCCAGTACTTC
v_call: TRBV2; d_call: TRBD1; clone_size: NA; j_call: TRBJ1-5; cdr3_aa: CASSVGQAGGPQHF; cdr3_nt: TGTGCCAGCAGTGTCGGACAGGCTGGTGGGCCCCAGCATTTT
v_call: TRBV7-8; d_call: TRBD2; clone_size: NA; j_call: TRBJ2-1; cdr3_aa: CASSRRLREGLGSGEQFF; cdr3_nt: TGTGCCAGCAGCCGGAGGTTGCGGGAGGGCCTGGGGTCCGGGGAGCAGTTCTTC
v_call: TRBV7-9; d_call: TRBD2; clone_size: NA; j_call: TRBJ2-3; cdr3_aa: CASSLAGGRESDTQYF; cdr3_nt: TGTGCCAGCAGCTTAGCTGGCGGGAGGGAATCAGATACGCAGTATTTT
v_call: TRBV6-5; d_call: TRBD1; clone_size: NA; j_call: TRBJ2-7; cdr3_aa: CASSYRGLIYEQYF; cdr3_nt: TGTGCCAGCAGTTATAGGGGGCTAATATACGAGCAGTACTTC
v_call: TRBV2; d_call: NA; clone_size: NA; j_call: TRBJ2-7; cdr3_aa: CASSVRSYEQYF; cdr3_nt: TGTGCCAGCAGCGTCAGGTCGTACGAGCAGTACTTC
v_call: TRBV5-5; d_call: TRBD1; clone_size: NA; j_call: TRBJ2-3; cdr3_aa: CASSSVLGQGMGDTQYF; cdr3_nt: TGTGCCAGCAGCTCAGTCTTGGGACAGGGTATGGGAGATACGCAGTATTTT
v_call: TRBV27; d_call: TRBD1; clone_size: NA; j_call: TRBJ1-5; cdr3_aa: CASRLTGGLSNQPQHF; cdr3_nt: TGTGCCAGCAGGTTGACAGGGGGTTTGAGCAATCAGCCCCAGCATTTT
v_call: TRBV11-2; d_call: TRBD2; clone_size: NA; j_call: TRBJ2-5; cdr3_aa: CASSPRLAEQETQYF; cdr3_nt: TGTGCCAGCAGCCCCAGACTAGCGGAGCAAGAGACCCAGTACTTC
v_call: TRBV27; d_call: TRBD1; clone_size: NA; j_call: TRBJ2-7; cdr3_aa: CASSPTGHEQYF; cdr3_nt: TGTGCCAGCAGTCCGACAGGGCACGAGCAGTACTTC
v_call: TRBV29-1; d_call: NA; clone_size: once; j_call: TRBJ1-3; cdr3_aa: CSVEGQGSGNTIYF; cdr3_nt: TGCAGCGTTGAAGGCCAGGGGTCTGGAAACACCATATATTTT
v_call: TRBV11-2; d_call: NA; clone_size: NA; j_call: TRBJ1-2; cdr3_aa: CASSLDVDYGYTF; cdr3_nt: TGTGCCAGCAGCCTAGACGTTGACTATGGCTACACCTTC
v_call: TRBV7-2; d_call: TRBD2; clone_size: NA; j_call: TRBJ2-3; cdr3_aa: CASSLAGTSGRTDTQYF; cdr3_nt: TGTGCCAGCAGCTTAGCGGGGACTAGCGGGAGAACAGATACGCAGTATTTT
v_call: TRBV27; d_call: TRBD1; clone_size: NA; j_call: TRBJ2-2; cdr3_aa: CASSLRTGFPGELFF; cdr3_nt: TGTGCCAGCAGTTTAAGGACAGGGTTCCCCGGGGAGCTGTTTTTT